Listed here are 22 T cell receptor beta chains from one sample, sequenced in a study of low-dose radiotherapy and immunotherapy resistance in tumors. Documented time point: before trial treatment. TRAV and TRBV primers primed cDNA for both TCRalpha and TCRbeta. PCR amplification of the TCRs was performed with Phusion for approximately 20 PCR cycles, and it relied on a constant-region primer together with a V-primer adapter. Via MiXCR, TCRdb re-called the reads, giving one row per CDR3 protein. Among 80,000 to 90,000 distinct CDR3 sequences listed, 18% were seen once. Sequenced material: PBMCs, taken before treatment. The receptor source for this set is a male donor with prostate cancer.

The sample holds many counts of this clonotype. The genes are TRBV6-2 or TRBV6-3 and TRBJ2-2; 7 bases match TRBD1. Trimming removed 6 bases from V and 6 bases from J; junction bases left unmatched: 7. The CDR3 loop spans 14 amino acids. Germline CDR1 MNHEY, CDR2 SVGEGT. Written as DNA, the CDR3 is TGTGCCAGCAGGACAGGGCTCCATCCCGGGGAGCTGTTTTTT. Its protein product is CASRTGLHPGELFF.

This clonotype was found a few times. This rearrangement joins TRBV4-3 to TRBJ2-3; TRBD1 might be the D (5 bases). The V gene's germline CDR1 is LGHNA and CDR2 YSLEER. Trimming took 4 bases from V and 2 from J, leaving 10 bases between them. The CDR3 has 14 amino acids. The CDR3 sequence: CASSLWGATDTQYF. Written as DNA, the CDR3 is TGCGCCAGCAGCCTCTGGGGCGCCACAGATACGCAGTATTTT.

This chain joins TRBV5-1 and TRBJ2-2; the match to TRBD1 covers 8 bases. Germline trimming cut 2 bases from V and 6 bases from J; bases unmatched to any gene: 6. CDR1 SGHRS and CDR2 YFSETQ come from the germline V gene. CDR3 size: 15 residues. In DNA form, the CDR3 reads TGCGCCAGCAGCTTAAGCAGGGGGCTGGCCGGGGAGCTGTTTTTT. Translated, it gives CASSLSRGLAGELFF.

The chain carries TRBV5-1 and TRBJ2-6; TRBD1 agrees at 8 bases. V dropped 1 base and J dropped 10; count of bases not matched to a gene: 7. The CDR3 loop spans 15 amino acids. Germline V gene data show CDR1 as SGHRS and CDR2 as YFSETQ. CDR3 sequence: CASSLWGQEGNVLTF. The CDR3 region has the DNA TGCGCCAGCAGCTTGTGGGGACAGGAAGGGAACGTCCTGACTTTC. The complete variable domain, with remaining parts taken from reference TRBV5-1 and TRBJ2-6, reads KAGVTQTPRYLIKTRGQQVTLSCSPISGHRSVSWYQQTPGQGLQFLFEYFSETQRNKGNFPGRFSGRQFSNSRSEMNVSTLELGDSALYLCASSLWGQEGNVLTFGAGSRLTVL.

The chain carries TRBV12-3 or TRBV12-4 and TRBJ1-3; perhaps TRBD1 as D (5 bases). V lost 6 bases and J lost 8, with 14 bases in between. The CDR3 consists of 13 residues. The CDR3 coding sequence is TGTGCCAGCAGGCAGACACAGGAGGACACCATATATTTT. It encodes CASRQTQEDTIYF.

The CDR3 loop is CASSPPEGFYEQYF. The CDR3 DNA sequence: TGTGCCAGCAGCCCCCCGGAAGGCTTCTACGAGCAGTACTTC. This rearrangement joins TRBV11-2 to TRBJ2-7; D unclear. The germline CDR1 and CDR2 sequences are SGHAT and FQNNGV. The germline V and J ends were trimmed by 5 bases and 3 bases, with 14 bases remaining between them. The CDR3 length is 14 residues.

Ten or more counts support this clonotype. The chain recombines TRBV20-1 with TRBJ2-3, with D maybe TRBD2 (6 bases). The CDR3 consists of 13 residues. The ends were cut back, 6 bases at V and 10 bases at J, with 20 bases in the middle. Germline V gene sequence: CDR1 DFQATT, CDR2 SNEGSKA (reference sequence). The CDR3 is CSATLQVGGAQYF. The DNA of the CDR3 is TGCAGTGCCACCCTTCAAGTCGGCGGGGCGCAGTATTTT.

Turning to this clonotype: A far larger clone is one nucleotide away, so this likely arose from a read error. The chain uses TRBV7-3 and TRBJ2-7; D is perhaps TRBD2 (5 bases). Deletions cut 5 bases from V and 2 bases from J, with 16 bases between. The germline gives CDR1 SGHTA, CDR2 FQGTGA. CDR3 length: 15 amino acids. The DNA of the CDR3 is TGTGCCAGCAGCGCCGAGGGCTCGTGGACCTACGAGCAGTACTTC. It yields the protein CASSAEGSWTYEQYF. The full variable domain, rest sourced from reference TRBV7-3 and TRBJ2-7, is GAGVSQTPSNKVTEKGKYVELRCDPISGHTALYWYRQSLGQGPEFLIYFQGTGAADDSGLPNDRFFAVRPEGSVSTLKIQRTERGDSAVYLCASSAEGSWTYEQYFGPGTRLTVT.

Many counts were recorded for this clonotype. This rearrangement joins TRBV7-2 to TRBJ2-1, with TRBD2 as a possible D gene (6 bases). Germline V CDR1 and CDR2: SGHTA, FQGNSA. Trimming left V 4 bases short and J 8 bases short, with 15 bases between. The CDR3 length is 14 residues. The CDR3 nucleotides read TGTGCCAGCAGCTGGGGTACGGGAGTGGATGAGCAGTTCTTC. Translated, it gives CASSWGTGVDEQFF. The whole variable domain, filled in from reference TRBV7-2 and TRBJ2-1, reads GAGVSQSPSNKVTEKGKDVELRCDPISGHTALYWYRQSLGQGLEFLIYFQGNSAPDKSGLPSDRFSAERTGGSVSTLTIQRTQQEDSAVYLCASSWGTGVDEQFFGPGTRLTVL.

This clonotype appeared a single time. V gene TRBV6-4 combines with J gene TRBJ1-1, with TRBD1 matching over 9 bases. CDR3 size: 13 residues. Per germline, CDR1 MRHNA and CDR2 SNTAGT. The V segment lost 3 bases and the J segment 6 bases; nucleotides outside the gene matches: 2. The CDR3 loop is CASSEDRGAEAFF. The CDR3 DNA reads TGTGCCAGCAGTGAGGACAGGGGCGCTGAAGCTTTCTTT.

This clonotype appeared many times. The rearrangement uses TRBV6-5 and TRBJ2-6; D gene unclear. CDR3 length equals 15 residues. V lost 6 bases, J lost 0 bases, and 9 bases lay in between. CDR1 is MNHEY and CDR2 is SVGAGI in the germline V gene. DNA for the CDR3: TGTGCCAGCAGCCATCAGGTCTCTGGGGCCAACGTCCTGACTTTC. Translation: CASSHQVSGANVLTF.

This clonotype showed up many times. This chain joins TRBV7-9 and TRBJ1-1, with 7 bases aligning to TRBD1. Germline V gene data show CDR1 as SEHNR and CDR2 as FQNEAQ (reference sequence). V gave up 5 bases and J gave up 5 bases; unmatched junction bases: 5. The CDR3 covers 13 residues. The CDR3 DNA follows: TGTGCCAGCAGCGTCGACAGGGTTACTGAAGCTTTCTTT. The encoded protein is CASSVDRVTEAFF.

As for this clonotype: A much larger clonotype is one base distant, so this may be a read error. V usage is TRBV7-9 and J usage is TRBJ1-2; possibly TRBD1 for D (5 bases). This CDR3 is built from 14 residues. Per germline, CDR1 SEHNR and CDR2 FQNEAQ (reference sequence). CDR3 region: CASSYPGSRYGHTF. The DNA for the CDR3 is TGTGCCAGCAGCTATCCAGGGTCCCGCTATGGCCACACCTTC.

This clonotype appeared many times. The chain links TRBV20-1 to TRBJ2-3; 12 nucleotides line up with TRBD2. V shed 7 bases and J 5 bases; nucleotides not matched to a gene: 13. CDR1 is DFQATT and CDR2 is SNEGSKA in the germline V gene (reference sequence). This CDR3 is 16 amino acids long. The CDR3 nucleotides are TGCAGTGGGTCGCTCGAATCGACTAGCGGGGGAGATACGCAGTATTTT. Translating it yields CSGSLESTSGGDTQYF.

This clonotype was counted many times. The chain's CDR3 is CASSAHWGTEAFF. The CDR3 DNA sequence: TGTGCCAGCAGTGCACATTGGGGGACTGAAGCTTTCTTT. The chain recombines TRBV2 with TRBJ1-1; possible D gene TRBD1, 5 bases. This CDR3 spans 13 amino acids. Germline V gives CDR1 SNHLY, CDR2 FYNNEI. V was pared by 4 bases and J by 5 bases, with 11 bases between. Based on the CDR3 plus reference TRBV2 and TRBJ1-1, the full variable domain is EPEVTQTPSHQVTQMGQEVILRCVPISNHLYFYWYRQILGQKVEFLVSFYNNEISEKSEIFDDQFSVERPDGSNFTLKIRSTKLEDSAMYFCASSAHWGTEAFFGQGTRLTVV.

This clonotype was found many times. The chain employs TRBV15 and TRBJ1-5; D gene unclear. CDR3 length equals 15 residues. Trimming took 0 bases from V and 12 from J, leaving 18 bases between them. The germline V gene encodes CDR1 LNHNV and CDR2 YYDKDF (reference sequence). CDR3 DNA: TGTGCCACCAGCAGAGATCAAGTGACGGGAAGGGTCCAGCATTTT. Translation: CATSRDQVTGRVQHF.

At least ten counts were recorded for this clonotype. V usage is TRBV9 and J usage is TRBJ2-5; D is undetermined. The ends were cut back, 4 bases at V and 0 bases at J, with 10 bases in the middle. CDR3 length equals 14 residues. Germline V gene data show CDR1 as SGDLS and CDR2 as YYNGEE. The CDR3, as DNA: TGTGCCAGCAGCTTGTACTCGTACCAAGAGACCCAGTACTTC. Amino acids: CASSLYSYQETQYF.

On this clonotype: The germline gene is not matched at one end of the junction; a read error may be the cause. The V call is TRBV5-5, the J call TRBJ2-3; D perhaps matches TRBD2 (5 bases). Germline V CDR1 and CDR2: SGHKS, YYEKEE (reference sequence). The CDR3 has 15 residues. CDR3 DNA: TGTGCCAGCTGCTTGCAACCGGGGAGCTCAGATACGCAGTATTTT. Protein sequence: CASCLQPGSSDTQYF.

As concerns this clonotype: A far larger clone is one nucleotide away, so this likely arose from a read error. The rearrangement joins TRBV7-9 to TRBJ1-5; D not resolved. Germline V gene lookup returns CDR1 SEHNR and CDR2 FQNEAQ (reference sequence). The CDR3 is 12 amino acids. CDR3 nucleotide sequence: TGTGCCAGCAGGCTGGGTGATCAGCCCCGGCATTTT. Translating it yields CASRLGDQPRHF.

This clonotype was seen ten or more times. The chain couples TRBV20-1 to TRBJ2-7, with 8 bases matching TRBD2. V trimming: 5 bases; J trimming: 4 bases; junction bases outside the gene matches: 7. This CDR3 contains 13 residues. CDR1 is DFQATT and CDR2 is SNEGSKA in the germline V gene (reference sequence). The CDR3 sequence is CSARGGSKYEQYF. The CDR3 bases are TGCAGTGCTCGGGGGGGGAGCAAATACGAGCAGTACTTC.

This clonotype was counted at least ten times. The chain combines TRBV3-1 with TRBJ2-2; maybe TRBD2 (5 bases). The CDR3 has 16 residues. Trimming took off 0 bases at V and 1 base at J, with 9 bases between the two ends. CDR1 is LGHDT, CDR2 YNNKEL, per germline (reference sequence). The CDR3 DNA reads TGTGCCAGCAGCCAAGATGAGGGAATGAACACCGGGGAGCTGTTTTTT. Its translation is CASSQDEGMNTGELFF.

This clonotype was counted many times. CDR3 nucleotides: TGTGCCAGTAGTCCGACTGGGGTGAGCGGGGGGATCGATACGCAGTATTTT. Translation: CASSPTGVSGGIDTQYF. The rearrangement links TRBV19 to TRBJ2-3, with 9 nucleotides matching TRBD2. CDR1 is LNHDA, CDR2 SQIVND, per germline (reference sequence). The CDR3 totals 17 residues. With V trimmed by 5 bases and J by 6 bases, 15 bases remained unmatched.